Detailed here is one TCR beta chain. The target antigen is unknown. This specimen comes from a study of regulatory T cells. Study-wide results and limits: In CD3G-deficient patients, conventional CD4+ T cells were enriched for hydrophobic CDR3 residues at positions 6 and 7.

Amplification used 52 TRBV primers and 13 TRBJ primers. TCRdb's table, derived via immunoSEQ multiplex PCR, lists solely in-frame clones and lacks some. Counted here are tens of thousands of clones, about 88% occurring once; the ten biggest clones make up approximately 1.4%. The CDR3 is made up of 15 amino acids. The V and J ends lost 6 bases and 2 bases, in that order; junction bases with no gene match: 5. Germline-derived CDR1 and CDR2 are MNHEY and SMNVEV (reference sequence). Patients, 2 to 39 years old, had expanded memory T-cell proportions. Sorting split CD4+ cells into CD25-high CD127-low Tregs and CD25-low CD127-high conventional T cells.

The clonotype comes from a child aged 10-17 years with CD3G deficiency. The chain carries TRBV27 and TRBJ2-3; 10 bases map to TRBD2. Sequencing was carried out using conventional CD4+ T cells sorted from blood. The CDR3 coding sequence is TGTGCCAGCAGGGGTAGCGGGAGGAACACAGATACGCAGTATTTT. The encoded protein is CASRGSGRNTDTQYF.